A selection of T cell receptor beta chains follows, all from one sample in a study of T cells in Graves' hyperthyroidism and ophthalmopathy. TCRdb itself ran the multiplex PCR reads through MiXCR, one entry per CDR3 protein. This sample has hundreds of thousands of distinct CDR3 sequences, with around 42% found just once. The sequenced material came from peripheral blood or thyroid tissue (not recorded which). These receptors were obtained from a woman in her late teens or twenties with Graves' hyperthyroidism. Both conserved end residues are part of each CDR3. A D gene is named only where the DNA matches it firmly. The listing skips clone size in some rows; elsewhere it reads once, few, many or a size class.

clone size: -; D gene: -; J gene: TRBJ2-7; V gene: TRBV2; CDR3 DNA: TGTGCCAGCACCCCAGGGTTGTACGAGCAGTACTTC; CDR3 protein: CASTPGLYEQYF
clone size: -; D gene: -; J gene: TRBJ1-1; V gene: TRBV29-1; CDR3 DNA: TGCAGCGCTATAAGGGAGTTTTTGGGGGCTGAAGCTTTCTTT; CDR3 protein: CSAIREFLGAEAFF
clone size: many; D gene: -; J gene: TRBJ2-5; V gene: TRBV15; CDR3 DNA: TGTGCCACCAGCAGAGAATCTGCAGGGGATAACCAAGAGACCCAGTACTTC; CDR3 protein: CATSRESAGDNQETQYF
clone size: many; D gene: -; J gene: TRBJ1-6; V gene: TRBV25-1; CDR3 DNA: TGTGCCAGTCAAGGGTCGCGGGAGCATCCCCTCCACTTT; CDR3 protein: CASQGSREHPLHF
clone size: -; D gene: TRBD2; J gene: TRBJ2-5; V gene: TRBV7-9; CDR3 DNA: TGTGCCAGCAGCCCCTCGGCGACTAGCGGCGAGACCCAGTACTTC; CDR3 protein: CASSPSATSGETQYF
clone size: -; D gene: -; J gene: TRBJ2-5; V gene: TRBV29-1; CDR3 DNA: TGCAGCGTTGAACCCGGGACCCAGTACTTC; CDR3 protein: CSVEPGTQYF
clone size: -; D gene: TRBD1; J gene: TRBJ2-5; V gene: TRBV7-9; CDR3 DNA: TGTGCCAGCAGCCCGGGACAGGGGGTTAACCAAGAGACCCAGTACTTC; CDR3 protein: CASSPGQGVNQETQYF
clone size: -; D gene: TRBD1; J gene: TRBJ2-7; V gene: TRBV29-1; CDR3 DNA: TGCAGCGCGAGACAGGGGGAACTCCCCTACGAGCAGTACTTC; CDR3 protein: CSARQGELPYEQYF
clone size: -; D gene: -; J gene: TRBJ1-1; V gene: TRBV24-1; CDR3 DNA: TGTGCCAGCAGTTGGGGTTTCCTGAACACTGAAGCTTTCTTT; CDR3 protein: CASSWGFLNTEAFF
clone size: -; D gene: -; J gene: TRBJ1-3; V gene: TRBV7-2; CDR3 DNA: TGTGCCAGCAGCTCACAGGTCTCTGGAAACACCATATATTTT; CDR3 protein: CASSSQVSGNTIYF
clone size: many; D gene: TRBD1; J gene: TRBJ1-2; V gene: TRBV29-1; CDR3 DNA: TGCAGCGTTGAACCCGGGACAGTTCGTGGCTACACCTTC; CDR3 protein: CSVEPGTVRGYTF
clone size: -; D gene: TRBD1; J gene: TRBJ1-1; V gene: TRBV7-2; CDR3 DNA: TGTGCCAGCAGCTTAAGCTCCGCAGGGGGCGCGTATACTTTCTTT; CDR3 protein: CASSLSSAGGAYTFF
clone size: -; D gene: TRBD1; J gene: TRBJ1-3; V gene: TRBV19; CDR3 DNA: TGTGCCAGTAGTCCAACAGGGGTAGAGACTGGAAACACCATATATTTT; CDR3 protein: CASSPTGVETGNTIYF
clone size: few; D gene: -; J gene: TRBJ2-7; V gene: TRBV6-2/TRBV6-3; CDR3 DNA: TGTGCCAGCAGTTCACCGGGGGGCTACTACGAGCAGTACTTC; CDR3 protein: CASSSPGGYYEQYF
clone size: -; D gene: TRBD1; J gene: TRBJ1-2; V gene: TRBV20-1; CDR3 DNA: TGCAGTGCTCTCGTGTTTGGGGACAGGGGGGTCTATGGCTACACCTTC; CDR3 protein: CSALVFGDRGVYGYTF
clone size: -; D gene: -; J gene: TRBJ1-1; V gene: TRBV19; CDR3 DNA: TGTGCCAGTAGTCACAGCACAGTGAACACTGAAGCTTTCTTT; CDR3 protein: CASSHSTVNTEAFF
clone size: -; D gene: -; J gene: TRBJ1-5; V gene: TRBV2; CDR3 DNA: TGTGCCAGCAGTTACCGGCATTTT; CDR3 protein: CASSYRHF
clone size: many; D gene: TRBD2; J gene: TRBJ2-7; V gene: TRBV7-2; CDR3 DNA: TGTGCCAGCAGTCGGACTAGCGGGGCCGCCTACGAGCAGTACTTC; CDR3 protein: CASSRTSGAAYEQYF
clone size: -; D gene: TRBD2; J gene: TRBJ2-7; V gene: TRBV2; CDR3 DNA: TGTGCCAGCAGCCCCACCGGGACTAGCGGGATCGAGCAGTACTTC; CDR3 protein: CASSPTGTSGIEQYF
clone size: -; D gene: TRBD1; J gene: TRBJ1-4; V gene: TRBV10-3; CDR3 DNA: TGTGCCAGCAGTTACACAGGGGCCACTAATGAAAAACTGTTTTTT; CDR3 protein: CASSYTGATNEKLFF
clone size: few; D gene: -; J gene: TRBJ1-1; V gene: TRBV2; CDR3 DNA: TGTGCCAGCAGCCGAAACCAGGGAGGGAACACTGAAGCTTTCTTT; CDR3 protein: CASSRNQGGNTEAFF
clone size: once; D gene: -; J gene: TRBJ2-5; V gene: TRBV7-9; CDR3 DNA: TGTGCCAGCAGCTTCGCCAGTCGGCAAGAGACCCAGTACTTC; CDR3 protein: CASSFASRQETQYF
clone size: many; D gene: TRBD1; J gene: TRBJ2-5; V gene: TRBV7-9; CDR3 DNA: TGTGCCAGCACCGACAGGGAAGAGACCCAGTACTTC; CDR3 protein: CASTDREETQYF
clone size: -; D gene: TRBD2; J gene: TRBJ2-7; V gene: TRBV2; CDR3 DNA: TGTGCCAGCAAGAGGAGTAGCGGGGACAATGAGCAGTACTTC; CDR3 protein: CASKRSSGDNEQYF
clone size: many; D gene: -; J gene: TRBJ2-7; V gene: TRBV7-9; CDR3 DNA: TGTGCCAGCAGCTACGGGACTTACTACGAGCAGTACTTC; CDR3 protein: CASSYGTYYEQYF
clone size: -; D gene: -; J gene: TRBJ2-5; V gene: TRBV2; CDR3 DNA: TGTGCCAGCAGTTACTCTTCAGTTCAAGAGACCCAGTACTTC; CDR3 protein: CASSYSSVQETQYF
clone size: -; D gene: -; J gene: TRBJ1-6; V gene: TRBV7-2; CDR3 DNA: TGTGCCAGCAGCTTAGGGGCTAGCAATTCACCCCTCCACTTT; CDR3 protein: CASSLGASNSPLHF
clone size: -; D gene: TRBD2; J gene: TRBJ2-7; V gene: TRBV20-1; CDR3 DNA: TGCAGTGCTAGAGCGAGGGGACTAGCGGTCTACGAGCAGTACTTC; CDR3 protein: CSARARGLAVYEQYF
clone size: few; D gene: -; J gene: TRBJ1-2; V gene: TRBV11-2; CDR3 DNA: TGTGCCAGCAGCTTAGATTCGGCGGGAAACTATGGCTACACCTTC; CDR3 protein: CASSLDSAGNYGYTF
clone size: few; D gene: -; J gene: TRBJ2-3; V gene: TRBV24-1; CDR3 DNA: TGTGCCACCAGTGATCCAGAGGGGACCAGCACAGATACGCAGTATTTT; CDR3 protein: CATSDPEGTSTDTQYF
clone size: -; D gene: -; J gene: TRBJ2-3; V gene: TRBV7-6; CDR3 DNA: TGTGCCAGCAGCCCCAGCCTTTTGGATACGCAGTATTTT; CDR3 protein: CASSPSLLDTQYF
clone size: few; D gene: TRBD1; J gene: TRBJ1-3; V gene: TRBV5-1; CDR3 DNA: TGCGCCAGCAGCATCGGGACAGGGGCTGGAAACACCATATATTTT; CDR3 protein: CASSIGTGAGNTIYF
clone size: few; D gene: -; J gene: TRBJ2-7; V gene: TRBV7-2; CDR3 DNA: TGTGCCAGCAGCGAGAGCGGTAGAGACTACGAGCAGTACTTC; CDR3 protein: CASSESGRDYEQYF
clone size: -; D gene: -; J gene: TRBJ2-7; V gene: TRBV25-1; CDR3 DNA: TGTGCCAGCAGTGAATCGGGGATATTGCGATACGAGCAGTACTTC; CDR3 protein: CASSESGILRYEQYF
clone size: few; D gene: -; J gene: TRBJ2-2; V gene: TRBV7-6; CDR3 DNA: TGTGCCAGCAGCTTAGCGCAGGGGCCATCGACCGGGGAGCTGTTTTTT; CDR3 protein: CASSLAQGPSTGELFF
clone size: few; D gene: -; J gene: TRBJ1-2; V gene: TRBV29-1; CDR3 DNA: TGCAGCGCGACAGAGAACTATGGCTACACCTTC; CDR3 protein: CSATENYGYTF
clone size: -; D gene: TRBD1; J gene: TRBJ2-5; V gene: TRBV7-2; CDR3 DNA: TGTGCCAGCAGCTTGGGACAGGGGATCCAGTACTTC; CDR3 protein: CASSLGQGIQYF
clone size: -; D gene: -; J gene: TRBJ2-7; V gene: TRBV25-1; CDR3 DNA: TGTGCCAGCAGTGATGGTGCAGGGGAGAACTACGGGCAGTACTTC; CDR3 protein: CASSDGAGENYGQYF
clone size: many; D gene: -; J gene: TRBJ2-5; V gene: TRBV24-1; CDR3 DNA: TGTGCCACCAGTGATTTCACAGCGAAACCCCAAGAGACCCAGTACTTC; CDR3 protein: CATSDFTAKPQETQYF
clone size: -; D gene: TRBD1; J gene: TRBJ1-6; V gene: TRBV7-3; CDR3 DNA: TGTGCCAGCAGCGAACTGGGACAGAGCTCCTATAATTCACCCCTCCACTTT; CDR3 protein: CASSELGQSSYNSPLHF
clone size: -; D gene: TRBD1; J gene: TRBJ1-4; V gene: TRBV7-2; CDR3 DNA: TGTGCCAGCAGCTTAGAGAAGAGACAGGGGAATGAAAAACTGTTTTTT; CDR3 protein: CASSLEKRQGNEKLFF
clone size: -; D gene: TRBD1; J gene: TRBJ1-3; V gene: TRBV7-6; CDR3 DNA: TGTGCTAGGGAGACAGGGCAGAACACCATATATTTT; CDR3 protein: CARETGQNTIYF
clone size: -; D gene: TRBD1; J gene: TRBJ2-5; V gene: TRBV29-1; CDR3 DNA: TGCAGCGTTGAGACAGGGATGGGGACCCAGTACTTC; CDR3 protein: CSVETGMGTQYF
clone size: -; D gene: TRBD1; J gene: TRBJ1-5; V gene: TRBV6-1; CDR3 DNA: TGTGCCAGCTCAGACAGGGAGGGTCAGCATTTT; CDR3 protein: CASSDREGQHF
clone size: -; D gene: -; J gene: TRBJ1-6; V gene: TRBV25-1; CDR3 DNA: TGTGCCAGCACCCGCTTGTGGAGGGGACGGAATTCACCCCTCCACTTT; CDR3 protein: CASTRLWRGRNSPLHF
clone size: -; D gene: TRBD1; J gene: TRBJ1-2; V gene: TRBV7-2; CDR3 DNA: TGTGCCAGCCCGGACAGGGCAGCTAACTATGGCTACACCTTC; CDR3 protein: CASPDRAANYGYTF
clone size: -; D gene: -; J gene: TRBJ1-3; V gene: TRBV15; CDR3 DNA: TGTGCCACCAGCACCCCAGGGGTTGGAAACACCATATATTTT; CDR3 protein: CATSTPGVGNTIYF
clone size: few; D gene: TRBD1; J gene: TRBJ1-6; V gene: TRBV7-3; CDR3 DNA: TGCGCCAGCAGCCACTTCACAGGGGGCGACAATTCACCCCTCCACTTT; CDR3 protein: CASSHFTGGDNSPLHF
clone size: -; D gene: -; J gene: TRBJ1-1; V gene: TRBV20-1; CDR3 DNA: TGCAGTGCTAGACACAGGGCGAACACTGAAGCTTTCTTT; CDR3 protein: CSARHRANTEAFF
clone size: -; D gene: -; J gene: TRBJ2-5; V gene: TRBV7-3; CDR3 DNA: TGTGCCAGCAGTTCACCGGGCCTGGGAGAGACCCAGTACTTC; CDR3 protein: CASSSPGLGETQYF
clone size: few; D gene: -; J gene: TRBJ2-7; V gene: TRBV20-1; CDR3 DNA: TGCAGTGCTAGAACAGGAGGGTACGAGCAGTACTTC; CDR3 protein: CSARTGGYEQYF
clone size: -; D gene: -; J gene: TRBJ2-7; V gene: TRBV20-1; CDR3 DNA: TGCAGTGCTACCAGCTTTAAGGCCCACGCTAAATCCGACGAGCAGTACTTC; CDR3 protein: CSATSFKAHAKSDEQYF
clone size: many; D gene: -; J gene: TRBJ1-2; V gene: TRBV19; CDR3 DNA: TGTGCCAGTAGTATGGGATCCAACTATGGCTACACCTTC; CDR3 protein: CASSMGSNYGYTF